These 5 T cell receptor beta chains originate from one sample sequenced in a study of blood T cell repertoires in COVID-19. TCRdb's table, derived via immunoSEQ multiplex PCR, lists solely in-frame clones and lacks some. The sample records 70,000 to 100,000 clones, approximately 80% being singletons. Sequences were obtained from peripheral blood. Receptors were obtained from a human donor in a cohort sampled during active COVID-19.

This chain links TRBV2 with TRBJ2-3; D is undetermined. Looked up from germline, CDR1 is SNHLY and CDR2 is FYNNEI. Trimming took off 0 bases at V and 5 bases at J, with 6 bases between the two ends. This CDR3 has 13 residues. CDR3 loop: CASSEAGVDTQYF. CDR3 DNA sequence: TGTGCCAGCAGTGAAGCTGGAGTAGATACGCAGTATTTT. Supplemented by reference TRBV2 and TRBJ2-3, the full variable domain reads EPEVTQTPSHQVTQMGQEVILRCVPISNHLYFYWYRQILGQKVEFLVSFYNNEISEKSEIFDDQFSVERPDGSNFTLKIRSTKLEDSAMYFCASSEAGVDTQYFGPGTRLTVL.

The chain carries TRBV28 and TRBJ1-5; 8 positions agree with TRBD1. This CDR3 has 14 residues. The trim removed 5 bases at V and 5 bases at J, leaving 5 bases unmatched. The germline gives CDR1 MDHEN, CDR2 SYDVKM. CDR3 loop: CASSPGTGHQPQHF. The DNA for the CDR3 is TGTGCCAGCAGTCCAGGGACAGGCCATCAGCCCCAGCATTTT.

The chain combines TRBV10-3 with TRBJ1-1; maybe TRBD1 (5 bases). Trimming stripped 8 bases from V and 3 bases from J, with 16 bases between. The CDR3 has 14 residues. Looked up from germline, CDR1 is ENHRY and CDR2 is SYGVKD. In DNA, the CDR3 is TGTGCCATCTCGAGCGGGGACTGGGACACTGAAGCTTTCTTT. This translates into CAISSGDWDTEAFF.

The J gene is TRBJ1-4, the V gene TRBV28; 11 bases line up with TRBD1. After removal of 5 bases from V and 7 bases from J, the junction contained 6 bases not matched to a gene. Germline CDR1 MDHEN, CDR2 SYDVKM. The CDR3 totals 15 residues. CDR3 sequence (DNA): TGTGCCAGCAGTAAACCCGGGACAGGGGGTGAAAAACTGTTTTTT. Its protein product is CASSKPGTGGEKLFF.

The chain carries TRBV19 and TRBJ1-1, with D possibly matching TRBD1 (6 bases). The CDR3 length is 13 residues. The V gene's germline CDR1 is LNHDA and CDR2 SQIVND (reference sequence). V lost 7 bases, J lost 1 base, and 10 bases lay in between. The chain's CDR3 is CASTGQQNTEAFF. For the CDR3, the DNA is TGTGCCAGTACCGGACAGCAGAACACTGAAGCTTTCTTT.